This T cell receptor beta chain was retrieved from a study of response to subunit inactivated influenza vaccine. This clonotype came up a few times. TCRdb reprocessed the RT-PCR reads with MiXCR, giving one entry per CDR3 protein. Altogether 450,000 to 600,000 distinct CDR3 sequences are present, 16% being singletons, with the ten largest covering less than 4%. Germline V gene data show CDR1 as SGHRS and CDR2 as YFSETQ. This CDR3 spans 13 amino acids. The ends were cut back, 5 bases at V and 7 bases at J, with 10 bases in the middle. Sample: CD4+ T cells sorted from PBMCs, taken less than 30 months after vaccination. This clonotype originated in a man between 50 and 75 years old who received an inactivated influenza vaccine. The rearrangement joins TRBV5-1 to TRBJ1-6; D unclear. CDR3 sequence (DNA): TGCGCCAGCAGAGAACGGGAAAATTCACCCCTCCACTTT. It specifies CASRERENSPLHF.